This TCR beta chain was found in a study of T cell responses to AZD1222 COVID-19 vaccine. Broader study findings: Targeting of unmutated variant regions was reportedly seen in nearly half of spike-specific TCRs.

The V end was cut by 2 bases, the J end by 4 bases, with 10 bases between. The CDR3 sequence is 14 residues long. From germline, CDR1 is MDHEN and CDR2 SYDVKM. Notes on this clone: The antigen is unknown.

Pooling was applied to second doses at about 4 or about 12 weeks. Assay: immunoSEQ multiplex PCR; the TCRdb copy retains only in-frame clones and omits some. The table has 150,000 to 190,000 clones, roughly nine tenths seen once. This material consisted of peripheral blood, taken 28 days after the second AZD1222 dose. This TCR was sampled from an adult who received the AZD1222 COVID-19 vaccine. This chain connects TRBV28 to TRBJ2-3; TRBD2 might be the D (6 bases). CDR3 bases: TGTGCCAGCAGTTTAGGAGGGCGCCCAGATACGCAGTATTTT. Amino acids: CASSLGGRPDTQYF. The full variable domain, its missing parts supplied by reference TRBV28 and TRBJ2-3, is DVKVTQSSRYLVKRTGEKVFLECVQDMDHENMFWYRQDPGLGLRLIYFSYDVKMKEKGDIPEGYSVSREKKERFSLILESASTNQTSMYLCASSLGGRPDTQYFGPGTRLTVL.